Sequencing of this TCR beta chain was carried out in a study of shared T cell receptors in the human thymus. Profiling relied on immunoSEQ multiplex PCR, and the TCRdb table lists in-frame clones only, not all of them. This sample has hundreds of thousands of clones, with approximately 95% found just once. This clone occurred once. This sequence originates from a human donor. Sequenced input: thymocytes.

The CDR3 here is CASRFPPNTEAFF. The CDR3 DNA reads as TGTGCCAGCAGATTCCCACCGAACACTGAAGCTTTCTTT. The chain is built from TRBV28 and TRBJ1-1; D uncertain. V was pared by 6 bases and J by 1 base, with 9 bases between. Looked up from germline, CDR1 is MDHEN and CDR2 is SYDVKM. This CDR3 has 13 residues.